This passage covers 7 T cell receptor beta chains from one sample sequenced in a study of blood T cell repertoires in COVID-19. Assay used: immunoSEQ multiplex PCR; TCRdb lists only in-frame clones, some missing. The table includes about 83,000 clones, around 88% detected once. Sequencing used peripheral blood. The receptors stem from a man between 45 and 60 years old with active COVID-19.

This sequence joins TRBV19 and TRBJ1-4; maybe TRBD1 (5 bases). This CDR3 comprises 15 residues. V was pared by 2 bases and J by 4 bases, with 11 bases between. Per germline, CDR1 LNHDA and CDR2 SQIVND (reference sequence). The CDR3 nucleotides are TGTGCCAGTAGTATAAAGGGGCAGTATAATGAAAAACTGTTTTTT. Residues: CASSIKGQYNEKLFF.

This chain connects TRBV4-1 to TRBJ1-1; 8 bases are a match to TRBD1. With 3 bases clipped from V and 6 bases from J, the junction kept 18 bases outside the gene matches. This CDR3 comprises 18 residues. CDR1 is MGHRA, CDR2 YSYEKL, per germline. The CDR3 sequence is CASSQMGGPGGRLSEAFF. The CDR3 nucleotides are TGCGCCAGCAGCCAGATGGGAGGGCCAGGGGGCCGCCTTTCTGAAGCTTTCTTT.

V gene TRBV6-2 or TRBV6-3 combines with J gene TRBJ1-2, with no clear D. The CDR3 runs to 15 residues. The germline CDR1 and CDR2 sequences are MNHEY and SVGEGT. The V end lost 6 bases, the J end lost 7 bases, and 21 bases lay between the germline ends. DNA of the CDR3: TGTGCCAGCAGCCTCATGTCCGCGGACTATGGTGGCTACACCTTC. It codes for CASSLMSADYGGYTF.

This rearrangement joins TRBV30 to TRBJ1-5; weak D call: TRBD1 (6 bases). Germline V gives CDR1 GTSNPN, CDR2 SVGIG (reference sequence). The ends were cut back, 4 bases at V and 5 bases at J, with 12 bases in the middle. The CDR3 loop spans 13 amino acids. The CDR3 region has the DNA TGTGCCTGGAACCGGGACACCCATCAGCCCCAGCATTTT. This translates into CAWNRDTHQPQHF.

J is TRBJ2-7 and V is TRBV3-1 (or the pseudogene TRBV3-2); TRBD1 agrees at 10 bases. V lost 4 bases to trimming and J lost 7 bases; unmatched junction nucleotides: 7. Germline assignment: CDR1 LGHDT and CDR2 YNNKEL (reference sequence). This CDR3 spans 14 amino acids. The CDR3, as DNA: TGTGCCAGCAGCCTTTGGGACAGGGGTGGAGAGCAGTACTTC. It translates to CASSLWDRGGEQYF.

The V gene is TRBV7-8, the J gene TRBJ2-3, with 10 bases fitting TRBD2. CDR1 is SGHVS, CDR2 FQNEAQ, per germline. The CDR3 runs to 17 residues. V shed 2 bases and J 5 bases; nucleotides not matched to a gene: 10. CDR3 loop: CASSLSMWASGGDTQYF. CDR3 sequence (DNA): TGTGCCAGCAGCTTATCCATGTGGGCTAGCGGGGGAGATACGCAGTATTTT.

The chain uses TRBV18 and TRBJ2-1; 7 bases are a match to TRBD2. Germline V gene sequence: CDR1 KGHSH, CDR2 LQKENI. The CDR3 is made up of 17 amino acids. Trimming cost V 4 bases and J 2 bases; bases outside gene matches: 11. The CDR3 nucleotides are TGTGCCAGCTCACGAGGTGCCGGGACTAAGACCTACAATGAGCAGTTCTTC. It encodes CASSRGAGTKTYNEQFF.